This T cell receptor beta chain was recovered during a study of cytomegalovirus exposure and HLA in healthy donors. The PCR contained 60 Vbeta and 13 Jbeta primers. Sequencing was performed with immunoSEQ multiplex PCR; in TCRdb, only in-frame clones are kept and a portion is missing. This table holds roughly 84,000 clones, around 68% found once. This CDR3 is built from 14 residues. The germline gives CDR1 SSHAT, CDR2 FNYEAQ (reference sequence). Trimming took 5 bases from V and 2 from J, leaving 11 bases between them. The rearrangement links TRBV7-7 to TRBJ2-3; maybe TRBD1 (5 bases). The sequencing input was PBMCs. This TCR derives from a woman between 40 and 50 years old in good health and CMV-seropositive. CDR3 in DNA: TGTGCCAGCAGCCCCCAGGGTCCCACAGATACGCAGTATTTT. Protein product: CASSPQGPTDTQYF.